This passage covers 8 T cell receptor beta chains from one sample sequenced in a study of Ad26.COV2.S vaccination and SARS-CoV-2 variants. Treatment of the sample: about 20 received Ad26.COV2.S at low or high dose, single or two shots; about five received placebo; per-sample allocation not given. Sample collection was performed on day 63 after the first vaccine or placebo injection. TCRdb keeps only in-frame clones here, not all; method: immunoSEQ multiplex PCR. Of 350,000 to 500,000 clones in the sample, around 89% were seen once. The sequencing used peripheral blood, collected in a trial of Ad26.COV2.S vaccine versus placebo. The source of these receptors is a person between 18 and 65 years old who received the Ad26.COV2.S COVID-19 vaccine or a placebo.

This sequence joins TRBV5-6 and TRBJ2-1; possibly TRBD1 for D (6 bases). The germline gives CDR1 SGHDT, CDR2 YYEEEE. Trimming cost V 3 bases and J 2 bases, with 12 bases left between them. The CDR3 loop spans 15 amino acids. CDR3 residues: CASSSMRTAYNEQFF. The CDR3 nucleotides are TGTGCCAGCAGCTCGATGAGGACAGCCTACAATGAGCAGTTCTTC.

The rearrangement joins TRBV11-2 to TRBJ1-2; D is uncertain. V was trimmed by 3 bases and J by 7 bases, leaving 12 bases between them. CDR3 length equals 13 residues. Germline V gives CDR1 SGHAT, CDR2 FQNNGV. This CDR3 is CASSLPSEGGYTF. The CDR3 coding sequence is TGTGCCAGCAGCTTGCCCTCGGAAGGTGGCTACACCTTC.

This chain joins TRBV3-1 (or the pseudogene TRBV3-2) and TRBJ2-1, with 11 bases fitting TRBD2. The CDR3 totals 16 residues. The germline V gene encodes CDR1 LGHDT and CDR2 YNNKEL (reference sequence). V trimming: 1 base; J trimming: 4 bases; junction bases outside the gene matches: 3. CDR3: CASSQGLAGHYNEQFF. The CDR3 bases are TGTGCCAGCAGCCAAGGACTAGCGGGGCATTACAATGAGCAGTTCTTC.

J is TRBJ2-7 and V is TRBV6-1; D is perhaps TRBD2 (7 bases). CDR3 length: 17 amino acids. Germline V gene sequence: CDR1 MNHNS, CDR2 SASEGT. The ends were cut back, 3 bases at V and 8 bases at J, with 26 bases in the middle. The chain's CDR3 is CASSDRQAMGLRVKQYF. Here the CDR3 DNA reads TGTGCCAGCAGTGACAGACAGGCCATGGGACTACGAGTAAAGCAGTACTTC.

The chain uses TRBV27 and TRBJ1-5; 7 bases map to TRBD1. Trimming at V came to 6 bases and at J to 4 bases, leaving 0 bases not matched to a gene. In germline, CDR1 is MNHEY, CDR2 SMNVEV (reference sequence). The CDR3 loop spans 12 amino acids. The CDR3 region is CASRDRNQPQHF. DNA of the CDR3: TGTGCCAGCAGGGACAGGAATCAGCCCCAGCATTTT.

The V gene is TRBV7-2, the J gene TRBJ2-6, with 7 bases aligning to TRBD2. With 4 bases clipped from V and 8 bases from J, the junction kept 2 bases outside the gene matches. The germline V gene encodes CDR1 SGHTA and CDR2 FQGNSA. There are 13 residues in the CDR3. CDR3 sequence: CASSSSGPNVLTF. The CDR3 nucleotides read TGTGCCAGCAGCTCTAGCGGACCCAACGTCCTGACTTTC.

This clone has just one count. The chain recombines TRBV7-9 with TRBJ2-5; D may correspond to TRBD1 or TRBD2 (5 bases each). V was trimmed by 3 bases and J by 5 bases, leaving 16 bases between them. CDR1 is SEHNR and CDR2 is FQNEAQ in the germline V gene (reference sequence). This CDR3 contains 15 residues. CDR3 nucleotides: TGTGCCAGCAGCTTGGGGGAGACCCCCCGGGAGACCCAGTACTTC. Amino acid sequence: CASSLGETPRETQYF.

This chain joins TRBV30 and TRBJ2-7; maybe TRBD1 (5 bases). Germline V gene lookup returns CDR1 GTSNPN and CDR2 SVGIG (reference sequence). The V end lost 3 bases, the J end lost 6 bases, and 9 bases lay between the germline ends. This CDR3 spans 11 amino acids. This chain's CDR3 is CAWSVGAEQYF. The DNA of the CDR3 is TGTGCCTGGAGCGTAGGGGCCGAGCAGTACTTC.